This TCR beta chain was identified in a study of regulatory T cells in long-lasting Graves disease. General observations from the study: With a small sample size, accuracy may have been reduced. Persistent disease was associated with favored TRBV28 usage and with favored use of TRBJ1-2 and TRBJ2-5.

Time point meaning: newly diagnosed GD, antithyroid drugs for less than 3 months. Scientists built the TCR library using RNA that was extracted from PBMCs. iRepertoire HTBI primers and Arm-PCR of CDR3 regions built TCR beta libraries. TCRdb recomputed calls from the multiplex PCR reads with MiXCR, one row per CDR3 protein. The table lists hundreds of thousands of distinct CDR3 sequences, approximately 16% of them singletons. Ten or more counts support this clonotype. Its target is not known. The CDR3 spans 16 residues. Germline V gene sequence: CDR1 SGHVS, CDR2 FQNEAQ. V gave up 7 bases and J gave up 2 bases; unmatched junction bases: 11. In addition, the sample was reused for a study of T cells in Graves' hyperthyroidism and ophthalmopathy. Per that paper: Recently diagnosed hyperthyroidism of less than 2 months' duration affected patients aged 18 to 65. Researchers ran a first-round RT-PCR on the TCR CDR3 using the HTBI primer set.

The J gene is TRBJ2-3, the V gene TRBV7-8; 8 bases fit TRBD2. Source: peripheral blood mononuclear cells (PBMCs), taken at new diagnosis, from a patient treated with antithyroid drugs. The source is a man aged 18 to 30 with Graves disease. The CDR3 region is CASNPWVAGLTDTQYF. CDR3 nucleotides: TGTGCCAGCAATCCCTGGGTAGCGGGACTCACAGATACGCAGTATTTT.